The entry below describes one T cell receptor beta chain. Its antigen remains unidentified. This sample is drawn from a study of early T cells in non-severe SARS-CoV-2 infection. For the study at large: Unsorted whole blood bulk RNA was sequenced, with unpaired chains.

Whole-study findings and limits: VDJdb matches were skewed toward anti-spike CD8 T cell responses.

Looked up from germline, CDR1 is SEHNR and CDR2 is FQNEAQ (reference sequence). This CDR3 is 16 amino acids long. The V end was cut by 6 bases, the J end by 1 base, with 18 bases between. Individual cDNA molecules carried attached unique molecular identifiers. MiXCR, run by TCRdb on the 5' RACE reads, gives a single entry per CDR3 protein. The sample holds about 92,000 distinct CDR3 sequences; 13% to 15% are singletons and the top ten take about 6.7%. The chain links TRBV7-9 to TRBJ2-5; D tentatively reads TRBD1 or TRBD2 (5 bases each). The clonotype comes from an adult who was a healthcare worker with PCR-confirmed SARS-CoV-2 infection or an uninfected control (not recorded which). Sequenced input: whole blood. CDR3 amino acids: CASSNTGDYSQETQYF. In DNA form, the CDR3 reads TGTGCCAGCAGTAACACAGGAGACTACTCCCAAGAGACCCAGTACTTC.